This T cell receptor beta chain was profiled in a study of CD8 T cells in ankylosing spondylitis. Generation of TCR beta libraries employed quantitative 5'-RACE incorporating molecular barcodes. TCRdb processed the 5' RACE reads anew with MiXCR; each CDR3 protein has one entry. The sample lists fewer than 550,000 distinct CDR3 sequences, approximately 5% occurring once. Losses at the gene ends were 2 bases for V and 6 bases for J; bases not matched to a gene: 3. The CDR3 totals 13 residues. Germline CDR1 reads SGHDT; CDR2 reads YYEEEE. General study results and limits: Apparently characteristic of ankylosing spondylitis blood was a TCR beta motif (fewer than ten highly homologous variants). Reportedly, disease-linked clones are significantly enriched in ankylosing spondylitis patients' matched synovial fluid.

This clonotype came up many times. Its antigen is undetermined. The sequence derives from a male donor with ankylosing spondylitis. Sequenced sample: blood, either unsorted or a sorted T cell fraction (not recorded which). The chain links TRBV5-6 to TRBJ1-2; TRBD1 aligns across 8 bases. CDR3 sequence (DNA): TGTGCCAGCAGCTTACAGGGGGATGATGGCTACACCTTC. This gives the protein CASSLQGDDGYTF.